Each of the 17 T cell receptor beta chains below was sequenced from the same sample in a study of cytomegalovirus exposure and HLA in healthy donors. PCR used 60 Vbeta primers and 13 Jbeta primers. The method was immunoSEQ multiplex PCR; TCRdb's version includes in-frame clones alone and lacks a portion of them. Of over 45,000 clones listed, approximately 83% are singletons. The specimen was PBMCs. Receptor source: a man aged 25 to 40 in good health and CMV-seronegative.

The chain carries TRBV4-1 and TRBJ2-1; maybe TRBD2 (5 bases). The CDR3 runs 14 residues. CDR1 and CDR2 (germline): MGHRA, YSYEKL. The V end was cut by 0 bases, the J end by 3 bases, with 6 bases between. The CDR3 DNA follows: TGCGCCAGCAGCCAAGAGGACTTCTACAATGAGCAGTTCTTC. Translating it yields CASSQEDFYNEQFF.

This rearrangement joins TRBV19 to TRBJ1-4; TRBD1 might be the D (5 bases). Germline CDR1 and CDR2: LNHDA and SQIVND (reference sequence). V was cut by 5 bases and J by 7 bases, with 20 bases left in between. The CDR3 sequence is 16 residues long. For the CDR3, the DNA is TGTGCCAGTAGTGCGCCTAGGGGAAGACTGGCTGAAAAACTGTTTTTT. It translates to CASSAPRGRLAEKLFF.

This clone appeared once. The gene calls are TRBV9 and TRBJ2-3; possible D gene TRBD1, 5 bases. CDR3 length equals 16 residues. Germline CDR1 and CDR2: SGDLS and YYNGEE. V lost 3 bases and J lost 1, with 15 bases in between. The CDR3 is CASSANQGRGTDTQYF. Written as DNA, the CDR3 is TGTGCCAGCAGCGCCAACCAGGGTAGGGGCACAGATACGCAGTATTTT.

This chain links TRBV27 with TRBJ1-2, with 7 bases fitting TRBD1. V dropped 11 bases and J dropped 4; count of bases not matched to a gene: 10. Germline assignment: CDR1 MNHEY and CDR2 SMNVEV (reference sequence). CDR3 size: 13 residues. The CDR3 here is CAASRGAVYGYTF. The CDR3 DNA sequence: TGTGCCGCATCCAGGGGGGCAGTCTATGGCTACACCTTC.

The chain joins TRBV28 to TRBJ1-5, with a tentative D call TRBD1 (5 bases). The V end was cut by 7 bases, the J end by 2 bases, with 15 bases between. This CDR3 spans 15 amino acids. Germline V gene data show CDR1 as MDHEN and CDR2 as SYDVKM. In nucleotides, the CDR3 is TGTGCCAGCACCATCGGTGGGGCCGGCAATCAGCCCCAGCATTTT. This sequence encodes CASTIGGAGNQPQHF.

The sample holds one count of this clone. V is TRBV7-7 and J is TRBJ1-4; TRBD1 might be the D (5 bases). Trimming removed 7 bases at V and 8 bases at J, with 20 bases between. CDR3 size: 15 residues. Germline V lookup: CDR1 SSHAT, CDR2 FNYEAQ (reference sequence). The CDR3 is CASKDGGLTGEKLFF. DNA of the CDR3: TGTGCCAGCAAGGACGGGGGGTTGACGGGGGAAAAACTGTTTTTT.

The chain combines TRBV5-4 with TRBJ1-2, with D perhaps TRBD1 (6 bases). This CDR3 is 14 amino acids long. From germline, CDR1 is SGHNT and CDR2 YYREEE (reference sequence). V lost 0 bases and J lost 4, with 10 bases in between. Written as DNA, the CDR3 is TGTGCCAGCAGCTTGGACAGGGCCTCCTATGGCTACACCTTC. Encoded protein: CASSLDRASYGYTF.

This chain connects TRBV9 to TRBJ2-1; possibly TRBD1 for D (6 bases). The CDR3 is 13 amino acids. V shed 3 bases and J shed 9 bases, with 13 bases lying between them. CDR1 is SGDLS, CDR2 YYNGEE, per germline. The CDR3 reads CASSDGTNGEQFF. The CDR3 nucleotides read TGTGCCAGCAGCGATGGGACAAATGGTGAGCAGTTCTTC.

This clone was found a few times. The rearrangement links TRBV6-6 to TRBJ2-7; TRBD1 agrees at 8 bases. With 4 bases clipped from V and 1 base from J, the junction kept 3 bases outside the gene matches. The CDR3 totals 14 residues. Germline CDR1 MNHNY, CDR2 SVGAGI (reference sequence). Here the CDR3 DNA reads TGTGCCAGCAGTTCGGGACAGGCTTCCTACGAGCAGTACTTC. Amino acid sequence: CASSSGQASYEQYF.

The rearrangement joins TRBV7-3 to TRBJ2-3; D may be TRBD2 (7 bases). Germline V gene lookup returns CDR1 SGHTA and CDR2 FQGTGA. V lost 5 bases and J 4 bases, leaving 19 bases between the germline ends. The CDR3 consists of 16 residues. CDR3 region: CASSPWGGGGADTQYF. The CDR3 coding sequence is TGTGCCAGCAGCCCCTGGGGCGGGGGCGGCGCAGATACGCAGTATTTT.

CDR3 nucleotide sequence: TGTGCCAGCAGCCCCGGGAGTGAGCAGTTCTTC. This encodes CASSPGSEQFF. This chain joins TRBV7-9 and TRBJ2-1; D possibly corresponds to TRBD2 (6 bases). V lost 5 bases, J lost 9 bases, and 8 bases lay in between. The CDR3 is 11 amino acids. Germline CDR1 is SEHNR and CDR2 is FQNEAQ (reference sequence).

The V call is TRBV6-5, the J call TRBJ1-2, with D unclear. The V gene lost 1 base and the J gene lost 4 bases, with 10 bases spanning the gap. The length of the CDR3 is 14 residues. Germline lookup yields CDR1 MNHEY and CDR2 SVGAGI. The CDR3, as DNA: TGTGCCAGCAGTTACTTCCCCGGGATCTATGGCTACACCTTC. It is translated as CASSYFPGIYGYTF.

The V gene is TRBV9, the J gene TRBJ2-5, with 10 bases aligning to TRBD2. J lost 6 bases, V lost 4 bases, and 21 bases had no gene match. In germline, CDR1 is SGDLS, CDR2 YYNGEE. The CDR3 consists of 19 residues. The CDR3 protein is CASSPSGGHWLEGRKTQYF. CDR3 nucleotides: TGTGCCAGCAGCCCTAGCGGGGGCCACTGGCTAGAGGGGAGGAAGACCCAGTACTTC.

The rearrangement joins TRBV27 to TRBJ1-2; possibly TRBD1 for D (6 bases). The CDR3 length is 12 residues. V shed 3 bases and J shed 8 bases, with 10 bases lying between them. The germline CDR1 and CDR2 sequences are MNHEY and SMNVEV (reference sequence). CDR3: CASSFRGGGYTF. The CDR3 region has the DNA TGTGCCAGCAGTTTCAGGGGTGGAGGCTACACCTTC.

The chain uses TRBV4-1 and TRBJ1-3; possible D gene TRBD1, 6 bases. The CDR3 is 14 amino acids. CDR1 MGHRA and CDR2 YSYEKL come from the germline V gene. Trimming left V 0 bases short and J 5 bases short, with 8 bases between. This CDR3 reads CASSQDGQRNTIYF. CDR3 nucleotide sequence: TGCGCCAGCAGCCAAGATGGACAGCGAAACACCATATATTTT.

This clone has a handful of counts. V and J are TRBV2 and TRBJ2-5; 13 bases line up with TRBD2. CDR1 and CDR2 from the germline V gene are SNHLY and FYNNEI. Trimming at V came to 8 bases and at J to 1 base, leaving 4 bases not matched to a gene. This CDR3 contains 15 residues. CDR3 amino acids: CASAWTSGGQETQYF. CDR3 sequence (DNA): TGTGCCAGCGCCTGGACTAGCGGGGGCCAAGAGACCCAGTACTTC.

The chain links TRBV6-5 to TRBJ2-7; 9 bases map to TRBD1. The CDR3 extends over 15 amino acids. Germline lookup yields CDR1 MNHEY and CDR2 SVGAGI. V was pared by 0 bases and J by 0 bases, with 0 bases of the junction left unmatched. The CDR3 nucleotides read TGTGCCAGCAGTTACTCGACAGGGGGCTCCTACGAGCAGTACTTC. It specifies CASSYSTGGSYEQYF.